This passage covers 23 T cell receptor beta chains from one sample sequenced in a study of a mutant IDH1 vaccine in newly diagnosed glioma. Time point meaning: baseline, week 1 (first vaccination visit). Treatment here: pre-vaccination baseline after standard-of-care therapy. Profiling relied on immunoSEQ multiplex PCR, and the TCRdb table lists in-frame clones only, not all of them. The sample records some 38,000 clones, roughly three quarters being singletons. The material sequenced was PBMCs, taken from a glioma patient treated with radiotherapy, temozolomide or both. These receptors originate from a man aged 35 to 55 with glioma. Some clones in this sample may be carry-over from other donors' samples.

This chain uses TRBV14 with TRBJ1-1; 7 bases are a match to TRBD1. Germline V gene data show CDR1 as SGHDN and CDR2 as FVKESK. The CDR3 runs to 14 residues. Trimming cost V 3 bases and J 3 bases; bases outside gene matches: 4. CDR3 DNA sequence: TGTGCCAGCAGCCAGAGTACAGGGGACACTGAAGCTTTCTTT. Encoded protein: CASSQSTGDTEAFF.

The chain couples TRBV2 to TRBJ1-1; D call uncertain. The CDR3 spans 10 residues. The germline V gene encodes CDR1 SNHLY and CDR2 FYNNEI. V was clipped by 6 bases and J by 11 bases, with 10 bases between them. The CDR3 DNA is TGTGCCAGCAGGGAGGGTAAGGCTTTCTTT. This sequence encodes CASREGKAFF.

CDR3 sequence reads: CAWSFETQYF. CDR3 coding DNA: TGTGCCTGGAGTTTCGAGACCCAGTACTTC. The chain links TRBV30 to TRBJ2-5; D ambiguous. Germline V gene lookup returns CDR1 GTSNPN and CDR2 SVGIG (reference sequence). The V end lost 2 bases, the J end lost 5 bases, and 3 bases lay between the germline ends. The CDR3 spans 10 residues.

The chain couples TRBV19 to TRBJ1-1; 8 bases match TRBD1. V shed 7 bases and J 11 bases; nucleotides not matched to a gene: 15. CDR3 length: 14 amino acids. CDR1 is LNHDA and CDR2 is SQIVND in the germline V gene (reference sequence). DNA for the CDR3: TGTGCCAGTATGGGGACAGGTTGGATCTCTTCGGCTTTCTTT. This gives the protein CASMGTGWISSAFF.

The chain is built from TRBV7-9 and TRBJ1-2; 7 bases match TRBD1. The CDR3 is made up of 15 amino acids. Germline values: CDR1 SEHNR, CDR2 FQNEAQ (reference sequence). The V segment lost 5 bases and the J segment 6 bases; nucleotides outside the gene matches: 12. CDR3 residues: CASSPGGGGTDGYTF. CDR3 DNA sequence: TGTGCCAGCAGCCCCGGCGGAGGGGGGACAGATGGCTACACCTTC.

The gene calls are TRBV5-1 and TRBJ2-3; D tentatively reads TRBD1 or TRBD2 (5 bases each). V shed 1 base and J shed 8 bases, with 14 bases lying between them. CDR1 is SGHRS, CDR2 YFSETQ, per germline. The CDR3 sequence is 14 residues long. Written as DNA, the CDR3 is TGCGCCAGCAGCTTGAGTGGGGGTCAGGTTACGCAGTATTTT. The encoded protein is CASSLSGGQVTQYF.

The V gene is TRBV2, the J gene TRBJ2-7, with a tentative D call TRBD2 (6 bases). V gave up 1 base and J gave up 5 bases, with 12 bases separating them. CDR3 length: 14 amino acids. Germline V CDR1 and CDR2: SNHLY, FYNNEI. CDR3 in amino acids: CASSEGGGSHEQYF. In DNA, the CDR3 is TGTGCCAGCAGTGAAGGTGGAGGGTCCCACGAGCAGTACTTC.

The gene calls are TRBV5-1 and TRBJ2-2; 7 bases agree with TRBD1. The CDR3 contains 14 residues. J lost 4 bases, V lost 0 bases, and 0 bases had no gene match. The V gene's germline CDR1 is SGHRS and CDR2 YFSETQ. CDR3: CASSLAGGTGELFF. The CDR3 nucleotides are TGCGCCAGCAGCTTGGCAGGGGGCACCGGGGAGCTGTTTTTT.

This clone was detected once. The rearrangement uses TRBV4-3 and TRBJ2-5, with TRBD2 as a possible D gene (6 bases). This CDR3 is 16 amino acids long. CDR1 is LGHNA and CDR2 is YSLEER in the germline V gene. Trimming took off 0 bases at V and 11 bases at J, with 22 bases between the two ends. The CDR3 nucleotides read TGCGCCAGCAGCCAAGATGGAGGGGTCCCCGGGGAGGAGCAGTACTTC. It encodes CASSQDGGVPGEEQYF.

J is TRBJ2-5 and V is TRBV7-2; TRBD2 agrees at 11 bases. CDR3 length: 13 amino acids. Per germline, CDR1 SGHTA and CDR2 FQGNSA. Trimming removed 6 bases from V and 5 bases from J; junction bases left unmatched: 2. The CDR3: CASRTSGVETQYF. The DNA of the CDR3 is TGTGCCAGCAGGACTAGCGGGGTTGAGACCCAGTACTTC.

This clone came up once. CDR3 sequence: CASRIQGTGEQYF. The CDR3 nucleotides are TGTGCCAGCAGGATACAGGGGACGGGCGAGCAGTACTTC. This chain joins TRBV6-5 and TRBJ2-7; 7 bases map to TRBD1. This CDR3 comprises 13 residues. The ends lost 6 bases at V and 6 bases at J; junction bases unmatched: 8. Germline CDR1 and CDR2: MNHEY and SVGAGI.

This clone was detected only once. The chain employs TRBV7-3 and TRBJ2-5; no definite D call. CDR1 and CDR2 from the germline V gene are SGHTA and FQGTGA. This CDR3 is 13 amino acids long. Trimming cost V 1 base and J 4 bases, with 7 bases left between them. In nucleotides, the CDR3 is TGTGCCAGCAGCTTAATTTGGGGAGAGACCCAGTACTTC. As protein: CASSLIWGETQYF.

This CDR3 is CASNGIFTYEQYF. CDR3 coding DNA: TGTGCCAGCAACGGGATTTTCACCTACGAGCAGTACTTC. The gene calls are TRBV6-4 and TRBJ2-7, with D tentatively TRBD2 (5 bases). V was clipped by 7 bases and J by 2 bases, with 12 bases between them. CDR3 size: 13 residues. The germline V gene has CDR1 MRHNA and CDR2 SNTAGT.

The chain links TRBV27 to TRBJ2-1; a possible D gene is TRBD2 (5 bases). This CDR3 spans 15 amino acids. V shed 6 bases and J shed 4 bases, with 16 bases lying between them. Germline-derived CDR1 and CDR2 are MNHEY and SMNVEV (reference sequence). The CDR3 DNA is TGTGCCAGCAGGCGTGACGGGGAAGGTTACAATGAGCAGTTCTTC. Amino acids: CASRRDGEGYNEQFF.

V gene TRBV4-1 combines with J gene TRBJ2-1; D perhaps matches TRBD1 (6 bases). Germline assignment: CDR1 MGHRA and CDR2 YSYEKL. The CDR3 is 15 residues long. V was clipped by 1 base and J by 4 bases, with 11 bases between them. The CDR3, as DNA: TGCGCCAGCAGCCAAGCACCAAGGGGGTACAATGAGCAGTTCTTC. This gives the protein CASSQAPRGYNEQFF.

This rearrangement joins TRBV30 to TRBJ1-1, with D possibly being TRBD1 (6 bases). The germline gives CDR1 GTSNPN, CDR2 SVGIG (reference sequence). This CDR3 comprises 13 residues. Trimming pared 1 base from V and 4 bases from J, leaving 10 bases between. The CDR3 DNA sequence: TGTGCCTGGAGTGAGGGGGGAGGCACTGAAGCTTTCTTT. This encodes CAWSEGGGTEAFF. Combining the CDR3 with reference TRBV30 and TRBJ1-1 gives the whole variable domain SQTIHQWPATLVQPVGSPLSLECTVEGTSNPNLYWYRQAAGRGLQLLFYSVGIGQISSEVPQNLSASRPQDRQFILSSKKLLLSDSGFYLCAWSEGGGTEAFFGQGTRLTVV.

The chain carries TRBV6-1 and TRBJ2-2; D is ambiguous. This CDR3 is built from 14 residues. The germline V gene encodes CDR1 MNHNS and CDR2 SASEGT. V lost 7 bases, J lost 4 bases, and 13 bases lay in between. This CDR3 reads CASKRASATGELFF. The CDR3 nucleotides read TGTGCCAGCAAACGGGCAAGCGCCACCGGGGAGCTGTTTTTT.

The rearrangement uses TRBV5-8 and TRBJ1-5, with D unclear. CDR3 length equals 13 residues. CDR1 SGHTS and CDR2 YDEGEE come from the germline V gene. V lost 2 bases and J lost 6, with 9 bases in between. This CDR3 is CASSLLKGQPQHF. CDR3 DNA: TGTGCCAGCAGCTTACTGAAAGGTCAGCCCCAGCATTTT.

This chain uses TRBV5-1 with TRBJ2-1; tentatively, D is TRBD1 or TRBD2 (6 bases each). Germline V gene data show CDR1 as SGHRS and CDR2 as YFSETQ. The CDR3 is 16 residues long. V lost 4 bases, J lost 8 bases, and 22 bases lay in between. The CDR3 sequence: CASSPRPSGGGYEQFF. The CDR3, as DNA: TGCGCCAGCAGCCCACGACCGTCCGGGGGCGGTTATGAGCAGTTCTTC.

V usage is TRBV7-9 and J usage is TRBJ1-1, with D hard to call. V dropped 1 base and J dropped 8 bases, with 8 bases sitting between them. There are 12 residues in the CDR3. Germline V lookup: CDR1 SEHNR, CDR2 FQNEAQ (reference sequence). The CDR3 spells CASSLGSLEAFF. In DNA, the CDR3 is TGTGCCAGCAGCTTAGGATCCTTAGAAGCTTTCTTT.

The J gene is TRBJ2-5, the V gene TRBV27; possibly TRBD2 for D (6 bases). CDR1 and CDR2 from the germline V gene are MNHEY and SMNVEV (reference sequence). Trimming left V 6 bases short and J 1 base short, with 12 bases between. The CDR3 has 14 amino acids. DNA for the CDR3: TGTGCCAGCAGGCCGCGGGACGGCCAAGAGACCCAGTACTTC. Amino acid sequence: CASRPRDGQETQYF.

The chain carries TRBV27 and TRBJ1-6; no definite D call. CDR1 is MNHEY, CDR2 SMNVEV, per germline (reference sequence). The V and J ends lost 5 bases and 2 bases respectively, with 25 bases between them. CDR3 length equals 20 residues. CDR3 sequence: CASSRLGGYPPGPYNSPLHF. The CDR3 DNA follows: TGTGCCAGCAGTAGGCTTGGCGGGTATCCGCCGGGCCCCTATAATTCACCCCTCCACTTT.

This chain connects TRBV5-1 to TRBJ1-2, with D possibly matching TRBD1 (5 bases). The V end was cut by 0 bases, the J end by 3 bases, with 12 bases between. This CDR3 is built from 15 residues. CDR1 SGHRS and CDR2 YFSETQ come from the germline V gene. The CDR3 here is CASSLGGGVDYGYTF. Written as DNA, the CDR3 is TGCGCCAGCAGCTTGGGCGGGGGAGTCGACTATGGCTACACCTTC.